Following are 23 T cell receptor beta chains from one sample sequenced in a study of cytomegalovirus exposure and HLA in healthy donors. The PCR contained 60 Vbeta and 13 Jbeta primers. TCRdb's copy holds only in-frame clones and misses some; the assay was immunoSEQ multiplex PCR. The sample totals approximately 82,000 clones; its top ten clones hold approximately 1.6%. Sequencing was performed on PBMCs. The receptor source for this set is a woman aged 60-75 years in good health and CMV-seronegative.

J is TRBJ1-4 and V is TRBV19; D gene uncertain. From germline, CDR1 is LNHDA and CDR2 SQIVND (reference sequence). This CDR3 is built from 17 residues. Trimming left V 7 bases short and J 7 bases short, with 25 bases between. Here the CDR3 DNA reads TGTGCCAGTACCCCGGGAGGCGCCAGAATTTATTTTGAAAAACTGTTTTTT. Translated, it gives CASTPGGARIYFEKLFF.

The chain links TRBV6-1 to TRBJ2-7, with a possible D match to TRBD2 (7 bases). V shed 5 bases and J shed 2 bases, with 16 bases lying between them. Germline CDR1 MNHNS, CDR2 SASEGT. The CDR3 has 15 residues. CDR3: CASSSRGGGPYEQYF. The CDR3 bases are TGTGCCAGCAGTAGCCGGGGAGGGGGGCCCTACGAGCAGTACTTC.

The chain is built from TRBV7-9 and TRBJ2-5; perhaps TRBD2 as D (5 bases). Trimming removed 5 bases from V and 5 bases from J, with 24 bases in between. Germline CDR1 SEHNR, CDR2 FQNEAQ (reference sequence). There are 17 residues in the CDR3. CDR3 residues: CASSPSKLTKIEETQYF. The CDR3 nucleotides are TGTGCCAGCAGCCCTAGCAAACTGACGAAGATTGAGGAGACCCAGTACTTC. The full variable domain, with the rest looked up from reference TRBV7-9 and TRBJ2-5, is DTGVSQNPRHKITKRGQNVTFRCDPISEHNRLYWYRQTLGQGPEFLTYFQNEAQLEKSRLLSDRFSAERPKGSFSTLEIQRTEQGDSAMYLCASSPSKLTKIEETQYFGPGTRLLVL.

The chain has TRBV6-5 and TRBJ2-7; tentatively, D is TRBD2 (6 bases). This CDR3 is 14 amino acids long. Germline lookup yields CDR1 MNHEY and CDR2 SVGAGI. Trimming cost V 5 bases and J 0 bases, with 11 bases left between them. The CDR3 nucleotides read TGTGCCAGCAGTAGGGCTAGCGACTCCTACGAGCAGTACTTC. This sequence encodes CASSRASDSYEQYF.

The rearrangement joins TRBV5-1 to TRBJ2-3, with 14 bases fitting TRBD2. The V gene end was trimmed by 3 bases and the J gene end by 1 base; junction bases not matched to a gene: 1. This CDR3 is 16 amino acids long. The germline gives CDR1 SGHRS, CDR2 YFSETQ. CDR3 residues: CASSSGLAGGTDTQYF. CDR3 in DNA: TGCGCCAGCAGCTCGGGACTAGCGGGAGGCACAGATACGCAGTATTTT.

The V call is TRBV12-5, the J call TRBJ1-5, with D possibly TRBD1 on 5 matching bases. V lost 0 bases and J lost 0, with 18 bases in between. Germline values: CDR1 LGHNT, CDR2 FRNRAP. There are 19 residues in the CDR3. The DNA of the CDR3 is TGTGCTAGTGGTTTGGTACACATGACAGCCCCTGTTAGCAATCAGCCCCAGCATTTT. The encoded protein is CASGLVHMTAPVSNQPQHF.

The gene calls are TRBV6-1 and TRBJ1-2; the match to TRBD1 covers 7 bases. The germline gives CDR1 MNHNS, CDR2 SASEGT. The CDR3 runs to 14 residues. V lost 5 bases to trimming and J lost 4 bases; unmatched junction nucleotides: 7. CDR3 DNA: TGTGCCAGCAGTTATACACAGGGGCCCTATGGCTACACCTTC. Protein sequence: CASSYTQGPYGYTF.

About this clone itself: The junction and the germline gene differ at one end; a read error may be behind it. This chain links TRBV30 with TRBJ2-7; D call uncertain. Germline lookup yields CDR1 GTSNPN and CDR2 SVGIG (reference sequence). The CDR3 runs 11 residues. This CDR3 reads CAWSVSHEQYF. The CDR3 bases are TGTGCCTGGAGTGTCTCCCACGAGCAGTACTTC.

The V call is TRBV10-3, the J call TRBJ2-7; TRBD2 aligns across 7 bases. Trimming cost V 3 bases and J 4 bases; bases outside gene matches: 9. Germline values: CDR1 ENHRY, CDR2 SYGVKD. The CDR3 is made up of 15 amino acids. The CDR3: CAISDPGTMSYEQYF. The CDR3 DNA follows: TGTGCCATCAGTGACCCCGGGACTATGTCTTACGAGCAGTACTTC.

The genes are TRBV6-6 and TRBJ2-1; TRBD2 agrees at 10 bases. V dropped 7 bases and J dropped 5; count of bases not matched to a gene: 5. Germline V gene data show CDR1 as MNHNY and CDR2 as SVGAGI (reference sequence). CDR3 length equals 14 residues. CDR3 loop: CASMAAGGNNEQFF. The CDR3 DNA follows: TGTGCCAGCATGGCAGCGGGGGGGAACAATGAGCAGTTCTTC.

The rearrangement joins TRBV6-5 to TRBJ1-5; 7 bases are a match to TRBD1. The germline CDR1 and CDR2 sequences are MNHEY and SVGAGI. V trimming: 6 bases; J trimming: 3 bases; junction bases outside the gene matches: 8. The CDR3 has 15 residues. The CDR3, as DNA: TGTGCCAGCAGCCGCACAGGGGTTCCCAATCAGCCCCAGCATTTT. It codes for CASSRTGVPNQPQHF.

Points on this clone: This sample also contains other DNA sequences that code for the same CDR3. The rearrangement uses TRBV27 and TRBJ2-6; TRBD1 might be the D (6 bases). Germline V gene data show CDR1 as MNHEY and CDR2 as SMNVEV (reference sequence). The germline V and J ends were trimmed by 2 bases and 3 bases, with 11 bases remaining between them. This CDR3 region has 16 residues. The CDR3 reads CASSLATGNGANVLTF. The CDR3 DNA reads as TGTGCCAGCAGTTTAGCCACAGGGAATGGGGCCAACGTCCTGACTTTC.

The chain joins TRBV29-1 to TRBJ2-1, with 8 bases lining up with TRBD2. After removal of 0 bases from V and 1 base from J, the junction contained 5 bases not matched to a gene. This CDR3 has 16 amino acids. Germline CDR1 SQVTM, CDR2 ANQGSEA. The CDR3 loop reads CSVEEASGGSYNEQFF. The CDR3 bases are TGCAGCGTTGAAGAGGCCAGCGGGGGATCCTACAATGAGCAGTTCTTC.

V gene TRBV7-9 combines with J gene TRBJ2-1; TRBD1 aligns across 7 bases. Germline V CDR1 and CDR2: SEHNR, FQNEAQ (reference sequence). J lost 4 bases, V lost 6 bases, and 9 bases had no gene match. The CDR3 has 15 amino acids. CDR3 sequence (DNA): TGTGCCAGCAGGCTGACCGGGACAGTTTACAATGAGCAGTTCTTC. Its translation is CASRLTGTVYNEQFF.

This chain joins TRBV5-1 and TRBJ2-1, with TRBD2 matching over 9 bases. CDR1 is SGHRS and CDR2 is YFSETQ in the germline V gene. V dropped 0 bases and J dropped 4; count of bases not matched to a gene: 2. This CDR3 is 15 amino acids long. CDR3 amino acids: CASSLVAGEYNEQFF. DNA of the CDR3: TGCGCCAGCAGCTTGGTAGCGGGAGAATACAATGAGCAGTTCTTC.

The chain couples TRBV7-9 to TRBJ1-4; D unresolved. Germline V lookup: CDR1 SEHNR, CDR2 FQNEAQ (reference sequence). CDR3 length: 14 amino acids. Between the trimmed V and J ends, which lost 5 bases and 0 bases, there was a span of 7 bases. The CDR3 DNA reads as TGTGCCAGCAGCCAAGGAGCAACTAATGAAAAACTGTTTTTT. Amino acid sequence: CASSQGATNEKLFF.

The chain combines TRBV4-2 with TRBJ2-1, with D possibly matching TRBD2 (5 bases). V was cut by 2 bases and J by 5 bases, with 10 bases left in between. The CDR3 covers 14 residues. Germline lookup yields CDR1 LGHNA and CDR2 YNFKEQ. The CDR3 region is CASSQIGKDNEQFF. CDR3 nucleotide sequence: TGTGCCAGCAGCCAAATCGGGAAGGACAATGAGCAGTTCTTC.

The chain combines TRBV19 with TRBJ2-1; TRBD2 might be the D (5 bases). The CDR3 consists of 16 residues. Trimming removed 3 bases at V and 0 bases at J, with 12 bases between. Germline CDR1 and CDR2: LNHDA and SQIVND (reference sequence). DNA of the CDR3: TGTGCCAGTAGTATCTTTTCTGGGAGCTCCTACAATGAGCAGTTCTTC. Translating gives CASSIFSGSSYNEQFF.

The chain has TRBV9 and TRBJ2-3; tentative D call: TRBD2 (6 bases). The CDR3 consists of 14 residues. V dropped 1 base and J dropped 4 bases, with 10 bases sitting between them. In germline, CDR1 is SGDLS, CDR2 YYNGEE. CDR3 residues: CASSVTGEADTQYF. CDR3 nucleotide sequence: TGTGCCAGCAGCGTAACGGGAGAGGCAGATACGCAGTATTTT. The full variable domain, completed using reference TRBV9 and TRBJ2-3, is DSGVTQTPKHLITATGQRVTLRCSPRSGDLSVYWYQQSLDQGLQFLIQYYNGEERAKGNILERFSAQQFPDLHSELNLSSLELGDSALYFCASSVTGEADTQYFGPGTRLTVL.

This chain connects TRBV27 to TRBJ2-5; weak D call: TRBD1 (6 bases). Trimming stripped 5 bases from V and 1 base from J, with 11 bases between. CDR3 length: 14 amino acids. Germline V lookup: CDR1 MNHEY, CDR2 SMNVEV (reference sequence). The CDR3 DNA sequence: TGTGCCAGCAGTCCCGGACAGATCCAAGAGACCCAGTACTTC. It is translated as CASSPGQIQETQYF.

The chain combines TRBV7-3 with TRBJ2-2; TRBD1 aligns across 10 bases. This CDR3 region has 16 residues. Germline CDR1 SGHTA, CDR2 FQGTGA. Trimming cost V 4 bases and J 6 bases; bases outside gene matches: 8. In DNA form, the CDR3 reads TGTGCCAGCAGCTCGCCGACAGGGGGCGCGGCCGGGGAGCTGTTTTTT. It encodes CASSSPTGGAAGELFF. Based on the CDR3 plus reference TRBV7-3 and TRBJ2-2, the full variable domain is GAGVSQTPSNKVTEKGKYVELRCDPISGHTALYWYRQSLGQGPEFLIYFQGTGAADDSGLPNDRFFAVRPEGSVSTLKIQRTERGDSAVYLCASSSPTGGAAGELFFGEGSRLTVL.

The rearrangement joins TRBV6-6 to TRBJ2-2; the match to TRBD2 covers 7 bases. The CDR3 extends over 16 amino acids. In germline, CDR1 is MNHNY, CDR2 SVGAGI (reference sequence). The ends lost 5 bases at V and 0 bases at J; junction bases unmatched: 6. CDR3: CASSATGRSNTGELFF. The CDR3 coding sequence is TGTGCCAGCAGTGCTACCGGGAGGTCGAACACCGGGGAGCTGTTTTTT.

The chain links TRBV2 to TRBJ2-5, with 9 bases matching TRBD2. The J call may not be correct, given that the DNA end is closer to TRBJ2-7. CDR3 length: 16 amino acids. The germline V gene has CDR1 SNHLY and CDR2 FYNNEI. The CDR3 spells CASSEQLAGSSYEQYF. CDR3 DNA: TGTGCCAGCAGTGAACAACTAGCGGGCAGCTCCTACGAGCAGTACTTC.